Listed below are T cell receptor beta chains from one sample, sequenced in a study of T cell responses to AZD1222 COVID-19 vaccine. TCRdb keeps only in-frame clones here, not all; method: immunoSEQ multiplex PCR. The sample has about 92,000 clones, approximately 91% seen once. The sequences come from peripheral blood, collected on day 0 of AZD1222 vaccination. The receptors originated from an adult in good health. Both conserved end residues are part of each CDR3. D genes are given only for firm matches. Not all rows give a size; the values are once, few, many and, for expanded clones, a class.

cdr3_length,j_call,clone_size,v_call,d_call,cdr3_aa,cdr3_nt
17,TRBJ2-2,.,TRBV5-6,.,CASSFHTGTANTGELFF,TGTGCCAGCAGCTTTCATACAGGGACCGCGAACACCGGGGAGCTGTTTTTT
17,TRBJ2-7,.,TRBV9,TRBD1,CASSVVPADRGRYEQYF,TGTGCCAGCAGCGTAGTTCCTGCGGACAGGGGTAGGTACGAGCAGTACTTC
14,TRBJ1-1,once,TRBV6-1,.,CASSETGRDTEAFF,TGTGCCAGCAGTGAAACAGGGAGGGACACTGAAGCTTTCTTT
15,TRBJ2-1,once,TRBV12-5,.,CASGTGSSPYNEQFF,TGTGCTAGTGGTACGGGGAGCAGCCCTTACAATGAGCAGTTCTTC
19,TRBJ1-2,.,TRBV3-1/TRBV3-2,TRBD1,CASSQERWDRLGSVYGYTF,TGTGCCAGCAGCCAGGAAAGATGGGACAGACTGGGGAGTGTCTATGGCTACACCTTC
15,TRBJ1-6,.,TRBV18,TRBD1,CASSPVTGANSPLHF,TGTGCCAGCTCACCCGTGACAGGGGCGAATTCACCCCTCCACTTT
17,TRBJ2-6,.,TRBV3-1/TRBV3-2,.,CASSQVATSSGANVLTF,TGTGCCAGCAGCCAAGTAGCGACCTCCTCTGGGGCCAACGTCCTGACTTTC
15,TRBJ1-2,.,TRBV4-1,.,CASSQNSFSNYGYTF,TGCGCCAGCAGCCAAAACAGCTTTTCGAACTATGGCTACACCTTC
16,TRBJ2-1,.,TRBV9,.,CASSVGGIPYVNEQFF,TGTGCCAGCAGCGTAGGGGGGATACCCTACGTCAATGAGCAGTTCTTC
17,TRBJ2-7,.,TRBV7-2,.,CASSLPRRTVYYYEQYF,TGTGCCAGCAGCTTACCCCGGCGCACAGTCTATTACTACGAGCAGTACTTC
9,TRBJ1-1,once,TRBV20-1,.,CSAEYEAFF,TGCAGTGCCGAATATGAAGCTTTCTTT
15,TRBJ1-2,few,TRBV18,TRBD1,CASSPGTGGANGYTF,TGTGCCAGCTCGCCCGGGACAGGGGGCGCCAATGGCTACACCTTC
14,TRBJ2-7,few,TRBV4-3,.,CASSQDGRTGEQYF,TGCGCCAGCAGCCAAGACGGGCGGACCGGCGAGCAGTACTTC
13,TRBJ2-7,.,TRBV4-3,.,CASSQDILYEQYF,TGCGCCAGCAGCCAAGACATCCTCTACGAGCAGTACTTC
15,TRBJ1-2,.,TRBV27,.,CASSFRQGTNYGYTF,TGTGCCAGCAGTTTTCGTCAGGGAACTAACTATGGCTACACCTTC
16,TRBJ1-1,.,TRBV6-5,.,CASSYPGGGMNTEAFF,TGTGCCAGCAGTTACCCCGGGGGCGGCATGAACACTGAAGCTTTCTTT
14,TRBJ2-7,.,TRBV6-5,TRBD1,CASSQRQGSYEQYF,TGTGCCAGCAGTCAAAGACAGGGTTCCTACGAGCAGTACTTC
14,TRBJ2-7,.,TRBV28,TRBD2,CASSFLAGGHEQYF,TGTGCCAGCAGTTTCTTAGCGGGGGGGCATGAGCAGTACTTC
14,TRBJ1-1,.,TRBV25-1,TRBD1,CASSETGMWTEAFF,TGTGCCAGCAGCGAGACAGGGATGTGGACTGAAGCTTTCTTT
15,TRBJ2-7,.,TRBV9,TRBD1,CASSDGQGASDEQYF,TGTGCCAGCAGCGATGGACAGGGGGCGTCTGACGAGCAGTACTTC
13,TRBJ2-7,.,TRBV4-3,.,CASSQIMGYEQYF,TGCGCCAGCAGCCAGATAATGGGCTACGAGCAGTACTTC
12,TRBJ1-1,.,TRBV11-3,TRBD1,CASSQQGGKAFF,TGTGCCAGCAGCCAACAGGGGGGGAAAGCTTTCTTT
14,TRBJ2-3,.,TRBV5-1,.,CASRRTAGADTQYF,TGCGCCAGCAGACGGACAGCTGGGGCAGATACGCAGTATTTT
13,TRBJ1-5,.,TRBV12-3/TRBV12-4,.,CASSLQGSQPQHF,TGTGCCAGCAGTTTACAGGGGAGTCAGCCCCAGCATTTT
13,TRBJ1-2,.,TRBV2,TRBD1,CASRGTGWDGYTF,TGTGCCAGCAGGGGGACAGGGTGGGATGGCTACACCTTC
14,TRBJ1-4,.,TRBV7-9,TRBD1,CASSSTGGSEKLFF,TGTGCCAGCAGCTCAACAGGGGGAAGTGAAAAACTGTTTTTT
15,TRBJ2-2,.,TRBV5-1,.,CASSLRDPHTGELFF,TGCGCCAGCTCCCTCAGGGACCCCCACACCGGGGAGCTGTTTTTT
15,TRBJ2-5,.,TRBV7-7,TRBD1,CASSPGGAVQETQYF,TGTGCTAGCAGCCCAGGGGGTGCAGTCCAAGAGACCCAGTACTTC
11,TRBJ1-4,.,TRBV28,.,CASSDNEKLFF,TGTGCCAGCAGCGATAATGAAAAACTGTTTTTT
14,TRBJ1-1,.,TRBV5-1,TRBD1,CASSLDRGNTEAFF,TGCGCCAGCAGCTTGGACAGGGGGAACACTGAAGCTTTCTTT
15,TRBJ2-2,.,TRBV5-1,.,CASRMWGDITGELFF,TGCGCCAGCAGGATGTGGGGAGATATCACCGGGGAGCTGTTTTTT
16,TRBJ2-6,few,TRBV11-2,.,CASSPIQGSGANVLTF,TGTGCCAGCAGCCCGATACAGGGATCCGGGGCCAACGTCCTGACTTTC
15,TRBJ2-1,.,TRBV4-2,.,CASLGEADLYNEQFF,TGTGCCAGCCTCGGCGAAGCGGACCTCTACAATGAGCAGTTCTTC
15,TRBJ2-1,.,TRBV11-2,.,CASSLGGGPYNEQFF,TGTGCCAGCAGCTTAGGGGGGGGGCCCTACAATGAGCAGTTCTTC
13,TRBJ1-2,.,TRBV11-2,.,CASSPGWERGYTF,TGTGCCAGCAGCCCCGGGTGGGAACGCGGCTACACCTTC
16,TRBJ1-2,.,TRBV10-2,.,CASSDLTGTAAYGYTF,TGCGCCAGCAGTGACTTGACCGGGACTGCAGCCTATGGCTACACCTTC
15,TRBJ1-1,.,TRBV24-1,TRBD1,CATRETGALNTEAFF,TGTGCCACCAGGGAGACAGGGGCTCTAAACACTGAAGCTTTCTTT
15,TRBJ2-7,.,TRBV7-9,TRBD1,CASSGPGQGPHKQYF,TGTGCCAGCAGCGGTCCGGGACAGGGACCCCACAAGCAGTACTTC
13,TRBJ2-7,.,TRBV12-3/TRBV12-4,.,CASRGMTEYEQYF,TGTGCCAGCAGGGGGATGACAGAATACGAGCAGTACTTC
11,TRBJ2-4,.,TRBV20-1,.,CSAGSENIQYF,TGCAGCGCAGGTAGCGAAAACATTCAGTACTTC
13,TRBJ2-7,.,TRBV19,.,CASSIPGVYEQYF,TGTGCCAGTAGTATCCCGGGGGTGTACGAGCAGTACTTC
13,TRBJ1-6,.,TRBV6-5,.,CASSATEGSPLHF,TGTGCCAGCAGCGCAACCGAGGGCTCACCCCTCCACTTT
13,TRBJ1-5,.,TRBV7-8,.,CASSLDLNQPQHF,TGTGCCAGCAGCTTAGATCTCAATCAGCCCCAGCATTTT
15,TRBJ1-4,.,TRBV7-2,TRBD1,CASSLFKTGGEKLFF,TGTGCCAGCAGCTTATTCAAAACAGGGGGTGAAAAACTGTTTTTT
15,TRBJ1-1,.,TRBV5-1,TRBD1,CASSLRTGGLAEAFF,TGCGCCAGCAGCTTGCGGACAGGGGGCTTAGCTGAAGCTTTCTTT
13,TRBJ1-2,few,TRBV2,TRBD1,CASSLQGAYGYTF,TGTGCCAGCAGTTTACAGGGGGCGTATGGCTACACCTTC
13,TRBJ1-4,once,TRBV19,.,CASSKDRGEKLFF,TGTGCCAGTAGTAAGGACCGAGGGGAAAAACTGTTTTTT